These 9 T cell receptor beta chains were all obtained from the same sample, sequenced in a study of cytomegalovirus exposure and HLA in healthy donors. PCR primers comprised 60 Vbeta and 13 Jbeta primers. The data were produced by immunoSEQ multiplex PCR, yet TCRdb's version contains in-frame clones alone and is incomplete. The sample shows 150,000 to 200,000 clones, around 84% of them seen only once. Sequencing was carried out using PBMCs. These receptors came from a woman between 18 and 29 years old in good health and CMV-seronegative.

The V call is TRBV30, the J call TRBJ2-7, with D hard to call. Germline loops: CDR1 GTSNPN, CDR2 SVGIG (reference sequence). The CDR3 covers 11 residues. V was trimmed by 3 bases and J by 4 bases, leaving 7 bases between them. The CDR3 loop reads CAWSETYEQYF. In DNA, the CDR3 is TGTGCCTGGAGCGAGACTTACGAGCAGTACTTC.

V and J are TRBV7-7 and TRBJ2-4; 10 bases match TRBD1. The length of the CDR3 is 18 residues. CDR1 is SSHAT and CDR2 is FNYEAQ in the germline V gene (reference sequence). Germline trimming cut 5 bases from V and 2 bases from J; bases unmatched to any gene: 12. This CDR3 is CASSVHHDRGRTKNIQYF. The CDR3 DNA follows: TGTGCCAGCAGCGTCCACCACGACAGGGGGCGGACCAAAAACATTCAGTACTTC. The full variable domain, with the rest looked up from reference TRBV7-7 and TRBJ2-4, is GAGVSQSPRYKVTKRGQDVTLRCDPISSHATLYWYQQALGQGPEFLTYFNYEAQPDKSGLPSDRFSAERPEGSISTLTIQRTEQRDSAMYRCASSVHHDRGRTKNIQYFGAGTRLSVL.

The genes are TRBV6-1 and TRBJ2-5; tentative D call: TRBD1 (5 bases). This CDR3 is built from 11 residues. V was pared by 6 bases and J by 13 bases, with 15 bases between. Germline V CDR1 and CDR2: MNHNS, SASEGT. CDR3 sequence reads: CASSAQAVGYF. CDR3 coding DNA: TGTGCCAGCAGCGCACAGGCAGTGGGGTACTTC.

CDR3 loop: CASSQELSRNTEAFF. In DNA form, the CDR3 reads TGCGCCAGCAGCCAAGAACTGAGTCGGAACACTGAAGCTTTCTTT. V is TRBV4-3 and J is TRBJ1-1; D is ambiguous. Germline lookup yields CDR1 LGHNA and CDR2 YSLEER. Trimming left V 0 bases short and J 1 base short, with 9 bases between. This CDR3 is 15 amino acids long.

V usage is TRBV4-2 and J usage is TRBJ2-3, with 8 nucleotides matching TRBD2. Looked up from germline, CDR1 is LGHNA and CDR2 is YNFKEQ. The length of the CDR3 is 17 residues. V dropped 5 bases and J dropped 0; count of bases not matched to a gene: 10. The CDR3 DNA follows: TGTGCCAGCAGCAAAGGGGCTAGCGGGCCTAGCACAGATACGCAGTATTTT. Translated, it gives CASSKGASGPSTDTQYF.

The gene calls are TRBV30 and TRBJ2-3; TRBD2 aligns across 9 bases. The junction had 12 bases not matched to a gene; V was cut back by 2 bases and J by 0 bases. The length of the CDR3 is 18 residues. CDR1 is GTSNPN and CDR2 is SVGIG in the germline V gene (reference sequence). The CDR3 coding sequence is TGTGCCTGGAGTATAGGTCGGTTAGCGGGAGATAGCACAGATACGCAGTATTTT. It specifies CAWSIGRLAGDSTDTQYF.

The CDR3 region is CASSESKAGDRTDTQYF. The CDR3 DNA sequence: TGTGCCAGCAGTGAATCAAAAGCGGGAGACCGCACAGATACGCAGTATTTT. This rearrangement joins TRBV25-1 to TRBJ2-3; 8 nucleotides align to TRBD2. This CDR3 is built from 17 residues. Germline CDR1 and CDR2: MGHDK and SYGVNS. With 1 base clipped from V and 1 base from J, the junction kept 7 bases outside the gene matches. Drawing the rest from reference TRBV25-1 and TRBJ2-3, the complete variable domain is EADIYQTPRYLVIGTGKKITLECSQTMGHDKMYWYQQDPGMELHLIHYSYGVNSTEKGDLSSESTVSRIRTEHFPLTLESARPSHTSQYLCASSESKAGDRTDTQYFGPGTRLTVL.

The chain links TRBV4-3 to TRBJ2-1, with 7 nucleotides matching TRBD2. Per germline, CDR1 LGHNA and CDR2 YSLEER. The CDR3 totals 16 residues. The V and J ends lost 3 bases and 5 bases, in that order; junction bases with no gene match: 10. The CDR3 DNA sequence: TGCGCCAGCAGCCAGGCTGGAGAGGGGAGGGACAATGAGCAGTTCTTC. Translation gives CASSQAGEGRDNEQFF.

The chain employs TRBV25-1 and TRBJ1-4; TRBD1 aligns across 7 bases. This CDR3 is 15 amino acids long. The V gene's germline CDR1 is MGHDK and CDR2 SYGVNS. With 4 bases clipped from V and 6 bases from J, the junction kept 8 bases outside the gene matches. The CDR3 DNA reads as TGTGCCAGCAGTGCTTACCGGGACAGCCATGAAAAACTGTTTTTT. Translation gives CASSAYRDSHEKLFF.